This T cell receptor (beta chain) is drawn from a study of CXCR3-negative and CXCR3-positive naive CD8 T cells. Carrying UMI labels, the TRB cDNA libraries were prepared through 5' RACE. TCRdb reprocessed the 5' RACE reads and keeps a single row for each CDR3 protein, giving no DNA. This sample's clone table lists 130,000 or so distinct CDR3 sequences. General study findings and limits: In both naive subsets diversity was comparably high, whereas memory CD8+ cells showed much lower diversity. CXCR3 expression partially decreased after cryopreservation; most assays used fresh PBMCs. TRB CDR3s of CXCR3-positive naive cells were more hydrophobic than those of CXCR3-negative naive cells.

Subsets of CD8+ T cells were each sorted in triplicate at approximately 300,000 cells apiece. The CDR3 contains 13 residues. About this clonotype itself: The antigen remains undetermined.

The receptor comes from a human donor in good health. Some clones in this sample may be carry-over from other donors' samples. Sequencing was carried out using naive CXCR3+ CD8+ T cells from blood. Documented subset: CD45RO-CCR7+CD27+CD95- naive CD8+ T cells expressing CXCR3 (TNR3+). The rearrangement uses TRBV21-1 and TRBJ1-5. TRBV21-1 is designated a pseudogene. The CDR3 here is CASSKVTNQPQHF.